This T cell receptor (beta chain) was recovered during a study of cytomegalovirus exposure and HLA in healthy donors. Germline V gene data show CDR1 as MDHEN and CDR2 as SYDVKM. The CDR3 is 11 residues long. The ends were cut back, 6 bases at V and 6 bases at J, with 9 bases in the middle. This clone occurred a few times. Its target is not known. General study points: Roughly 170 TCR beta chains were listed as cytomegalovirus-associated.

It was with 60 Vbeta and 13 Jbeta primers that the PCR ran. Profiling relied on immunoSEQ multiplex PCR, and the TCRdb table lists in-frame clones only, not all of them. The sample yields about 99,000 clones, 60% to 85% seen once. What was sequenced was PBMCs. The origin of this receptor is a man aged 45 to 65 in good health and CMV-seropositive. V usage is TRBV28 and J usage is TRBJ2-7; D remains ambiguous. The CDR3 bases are TGTGCCAGCAGCAGGCATGCCGAGCAGTACTTC. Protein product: CASSRHAEQYF.